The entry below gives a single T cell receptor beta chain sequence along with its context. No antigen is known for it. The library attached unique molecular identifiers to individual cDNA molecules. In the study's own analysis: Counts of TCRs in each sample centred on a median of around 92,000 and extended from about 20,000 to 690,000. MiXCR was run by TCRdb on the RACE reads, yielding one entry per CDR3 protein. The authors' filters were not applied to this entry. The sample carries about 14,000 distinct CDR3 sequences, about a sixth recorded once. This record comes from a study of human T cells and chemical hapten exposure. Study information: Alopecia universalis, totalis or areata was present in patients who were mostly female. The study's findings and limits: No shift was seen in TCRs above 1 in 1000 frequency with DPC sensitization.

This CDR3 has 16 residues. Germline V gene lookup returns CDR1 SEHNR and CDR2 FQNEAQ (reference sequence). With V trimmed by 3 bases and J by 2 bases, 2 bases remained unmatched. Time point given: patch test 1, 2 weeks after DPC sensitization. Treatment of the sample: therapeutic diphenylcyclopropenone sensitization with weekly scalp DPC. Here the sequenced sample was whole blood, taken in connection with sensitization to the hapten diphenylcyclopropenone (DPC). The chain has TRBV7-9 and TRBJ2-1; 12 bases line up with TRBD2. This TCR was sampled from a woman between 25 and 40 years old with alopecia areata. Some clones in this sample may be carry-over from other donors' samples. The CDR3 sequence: CASSLLAGGPYNEQFF. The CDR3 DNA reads TGTGCCAGCAGCTTGCTAGCGGGAGGGCCCTACAATGAGCAGTTCTTC.